The 26 T cell receptor beta chains below all came from one sample that was sequenced in a study of preoperative IRX-2 immunotherapy in early breast cancer. As for treatment: preoperative locoregional IRX-2 cytokine immunotherapy. The assay was immunoSEQ multiplex PCR, and TCRdb's table has in-frame clones only and misses some. The sample comprises about 33,000 clones, just under 90% of which are singletons, and approximately 1.5% rests with the top ten. The sequencing used tumor tissue, collected after IRX-2 immunotherapy. The origin of the receptors is a human donor with breast cancer.

V is TRBV11-3 and J is TRBJ1-4; D perhaps matches TRBD1 (6 bases). The germline V gene encodes CDR1 SGHNT and CDR2 YENEEA. This CDR3 is built from 20 residues. Trimming took off 5 bases at V and 3 bases at J, with 28 bases between the two ends. The CDR3, as DNA: TGTGCCAGCAGCAGAGCCACAGGGTTCGCCCCCCTGGGGGCTAATGAAAAACTGTTTTTT. It specifies CASSRATGFAPLGANEKLFF.

The genes are TRBV4-1 and TRBJ1-5, with a weak D call TRBD1 (5 bases). Germline V gene data show CDR1 as MGHRA and CDR2 as YSYEKL. The V gene lost 4 bases and the J gene lost 6 bases, with 13 bases spanning the gap. This CDR3 comprises 14 residues. Written as DNA, the CDR3 is TGCGCCAGCAGCCTACGGGGCCTAGGTCAGCCCCAGCATTTT. Protein product: CASSLRGLGQPQHF.

This clone was recorded once. The V call is TRBV28, the J call TRBJ2-2; D assignment may be TRBD1 or TRBD2 (5 bases each). Germline assignment: CDR1 MDHEN and CDR2 SYDVKM. V was clipped by 6 bases and J by 3 bases, with 14 bases between them. The CDR3 runs to 15 residues. This CDR3 reads CASSLLGRDTGELFF. The CDR3 nucleotides read TGTGCCAGCAGCCTACTGGGACGGGACACCGGGGAGCTGTTTTTT.

CDR3 residues: CASSPIGTGYEQYF. The CDR3 DNA reads TGCGCCAGCAGCCCCATCGGGACTGGCTACGAGCAGTACTTC. The chain joins TRBV5-1 to TRBJ2-7, with D tentatively TRBD2 (6 bases). This CDR3 is built from 14 residues. Trimming stripped 4 bases from V and 3 bases from J, with 14 bases between. CDR1 is SGHRS, CDR2 YFSETQ, per germline. Full variable domain (missing parts from reference TRBV5-1 and TRBJ2-7): KAGVTQTPRYLIKTRGQQVTLSCSPISGHRSVSWYQQTPGQGLQFLFEYFSETQRNKGNFPGRFSGRQFSNSRSEMNVSTLELGDSALYLCASSPIGTGYEQYFGPGTRLTVT.

The rearrangement joins TRBV19 to TRBJ1-1; a possible D gene is TRBD1 (5 bases). CDR1 and CDR2 from the germline V gene are LNHDA and SQIVND (reference sequence). V lost 11 bases, J lost 3 bases, and 16 bases lay in between. CDR3 length: 13 amino acids. The CDR3 DNA is TGTGCCTGCCGGGCGGGGGATCACACTGAAGCTTTCTTT. Amino acid sequence: CACRAGDHTEAFF.

This clone was detected only once. This chain joins TRBV19 and TRBJ1-4, with D perhaps matching TRBD1 (5 bases). Germline values: CDR1 LNHDA, CDR2 SQIVND (reference sequence). Trimming stripped 5 bases from V and 5 bases from J, with 9 bases between. CDR3 length: 13 amino acids. The DNA of the CDR3 is TGTGCCAGTAGTCAGGGTATCAATGAAAAACTGTTTTTT. This gives the protein CASSQGINEKLFF.

The genes are TRBV6-7 and TRBJ1-2; the match to TRBD1 covers 7 bases. TRBV6-7 carries the ORF label, with uncertain function. There are 14 residues in the CDR3. Germline trimming cut 2 bases from V and 3 bases from J; bases unmatched to any gene: 3. CDR3 nucleotide sequence: TGTGCCAGCAGTTACGACACAGGGGACTATGGCTACACCTTC. It is translated as CASSYDTGDYGYTF.

The chain employs TRBV11-3 and TRBJ1-4; D not certain. The V and J ends lost 2 bases and 0 bases respectively, with 10 bases between them. The V gene's germline CDR1 is SGHNT and CDR2 YENEEA. The CDR3 length is 16 residues. DNA of the CDR3: TGTGCCAGCAGCTTAACGACACTTGCAACTAATGAAAAACTGTTTTTT. It codes for CASSLTTLATNEKLFF.

The rearrangement uses TRBV29-1 and TRBJ2-1, with 15 bases identical to TRBD2. The length of the CDR3 is 14 residues. The V and J ends lost 7 bases and 7 bases, in that order; junction bases with no gene match: 5. CDR1 SQVTM and CDR2 ANQGSEA come from the germline V gene. The DNA for the CDR3 is TGCAGCGCCGGGACTAGCGGGGGGAGGAATGAGCAGTTCTTC. It encodes CSAGTSGGRNEQFF.

V gene TRBV30 combines with J gene TRBJ1-3; 8 bases match TRBD1. The germline V gene has CDR1 GTSNPN and CDR2 SVGIG (reference sequence). The CDR3 runs 13 residues. V shed 4 bases and J 2 bases; nucleotides not matched to a gene: 1. The CDR3 spells CAWNRGTGNTIYF. DNA of the CDR3: TGTGCCTGGAACAGGGGGACTGGAAACACCATATATTTT.

This sequence joins TRBV7-8 and TRBJ1-5; TRBD1 agrees at 11 bases. The length of the CDR3 is 18 residues. CDR1 is SGHVS, CDR2 FQNEAQ, per germline. V dropped 2 bases and J dropped 0; count of bases not matched to a gene: 6. As DNA, the CDR3 is TGTGCCAGCAGCTTATACGGACAGGGGGCTTTTAGCAATCAGCCCCAGCATTTT. Translation gives CASSLYGQGAFSNQPQHF.

The chain couples TRBV7-6 to TRBJ1-5; TRBD1 matches at 7 bases. The germline V gene encodes CDR1 SGHVS and CDR2 FNYEAQ. The CDR3 contains 18 residues. The junction had 13 bases not matched to a gene; V was cut back by 5 bases and J by 0 bases. The CDR3 loop reads CASSALRGDSYSNQPQHF. The CDR3 coding sequence is TGTGCCAGCAGCGCGCTTAGGGGGGACAGCTATAGCAATCAGCCCCAGCATTTT.

The chain is built from TRBV11-3 and TRBJ2-5, with D perhaps matching TRBD1 (6 bases). CDR1 and CDR2 (germline): SGHNT, YENEEA. The CDR3 runs 14 residues. Trimming removed 3 bases from V and 7 bases from J, with 15 bases in between. The CDR3 is CASSFELVGGTQYF. The CDR3 coding sequence is TGTGCCAGCAGCTTTGAACTAGTAGGGGGGACCCAGTACTTC.

This chain joins TRBV6-8 and TRBJ2-7; D might be TRBD2 (5 bases). Germline assignment: CDR1 MNHGY and CDR2 SAAAGT. The CDR3 has 13 residues. V lost 4 bases, J lost 4 bases, and 11 bases lay in between. CDR3 sequence reads: CASSSEDRYEQYV. CDR3 in DNA: TGTGCCAGCAGTTCGGAGGACCGTTACGAGCAGTACGTC.

The V and J genes are TRBV6-8 and TRBJ1-1; D not certain. CDR3 length equals 13 residues. V gave up 5 bases and J gave up 7 bases, with 14 bases separating them. Germline assignment: CDR1 MNHGY and CDR2 SAAAGT. CDR3 region: CASSPRLTSEAFF. In DNA, the CDR3 is TGTGCCAGCAGTCCAAGACTGACGAGTGAAGCTTTCTTT.

The rearrangement uses TRBV7-6 and TRBJ1-5, with D unresolved. Germline V gene lookup returns CDR1 SGHVS and CDR2 FNYEAQ. The CDR3 consists of 14 residues. V dropped 5 bases and J dropped 0 bases, with 8 bases sitting between them. This chain's CDR3 is CASSADHSNQPQHF. As DNA, the CDR3 is TGTGCCAGCAGCGCGGACCATAGCAATCAGCCCCAGCATTTT.

This chain joins TRBV6-7 and TRBJ1-6; 7 bases map to TRBD1. TRBV6-7 has ORF status, its function being uncertain. J gave up 0 bases and V 8 bases, and 10 bases lay outside the gene matches. The CDR3 runs to 17 residues. The CDR3 DNA reads as TGTGCCAGCCGGGGACAGTCCGGTAGCTCCTATAATTCACCCCTCCACTTT. Amino acids: CASRGQSGSSYNSPLHF.

The chain recombines TRBV11-3 with TRBJ1-2; a weak D match, TRBD1 (5 bases). This CDR3 has 14 residues. From germline, CDR1 is SGHNT and CDR2 YENEEA. V dropped 0 bases and J dropped 4 bases, with 9 bases sitting between them. The CDR3 sequence: CASSLEDGTYGYTF. The CDR3, as DNA: TGTGCCAGCAGCTTAGAGGATGGGACCTATGGCTACACCTTC. Combining the CDR3 with reference TRBV11-3 and TRBJ1-2 gives the whole variable domain EAGVVQSPRYKIIEKKQPVAFWCNPISGHNTLYWYLQNLGQGPELLIRYENEEAVDDSQLPKDRFSAERLKGVDSTLKIQPAELGDSAVYLCASSLEDGTYGYTFGSGTRLTVV.

The chain carries TRBV7-7 and TRBJ1-2; 12 bases are a match to TRBD1. The CDR3 is 15 residues long. CDR1 is SSHAT, CDR2 FNYEAQ, per germline (reference sequence). V shed 5 bases, J shed 6 bases, and the junction held 7 bases outside the gene matches. The CDR3 loop is CASSGTGTGGHGYTF. CDR3 sequence (DNA): TGTGCCAGCAGCGGAACCGGGACAGGGGGCCATGGCTACACCTTC.

The chain links TRBV11-3 to TRBJ1-3; D not certain. Germline values: CDR1 SGHNT, CDR2 YENEEA. Trimming left V 5 bases short and J 1 base short, with 18 bases between. The length of the CDR3 is 17 residues. The CDR3 sequence is CASSDRHSAKSGNTIYF. The CDR3 DNA sequence: TGTGCCAGCAGCGATCGCCATTCGGCGAAATCTGGAAACACCATATATTTT. Based on the CDR3 plus reference TRBV11-3 and TRBJ1-3, the full variable domain is EAGVVQSPRYKIIEKKQPVAFWCNPISGHNTLYWYLQNLGQGPELLIRYENEEAVDDSQLPKDRFSAERLKGVDSTLKIQPAELGDSAVYLCASSDRHSAKSGNTIYFGEGSWLTVV.

The chain carries TRBV1 and TRBJ2-2; the D segment call TRBD2 is taken from the table without a DNA check. TRBV1 is a recognized pseudogene. The CDR3 is 16 amino acids. CDR3 in amino acids: CASSSQGLAGTGELFF. As DNA, the CDR3 is TGCGCCAGCAGCTCTCAAGGGCTAGCGGGCACCGGGGAGCTGTTTTTT.

This chain connects TRBV6-8 to TRBJ1-3; tentatively, D is TRBD1 (6 bases). Germline assignment: CDR1 MNHGY and CDR2 SAAAGT. CDR3 length: 15 residues. Between the trimmed V and J ends, which lost 6 bases and 0 bases, there was a span of 12 bases. CDR3 in amino acids: CASRRDTRSGNTIYF. In nucleotides, the CDR3 is TGTGCCAGCAGGCGGGACACACGCTCTGGAAACACCATATATTTT.

This clone was seen only a few times. The rearrangement uses TRBV23-1 and TRBJ1-5; 7 bases are shared with TRBD1. TRBV23-1 is filed as an ORF, its function uncertain. The CDR3 is 14 residues long. Trimming cost V 7 bases and J 6 bases; bases outside gene matches: 9. In DNA form, the CDR3 reads TGCGCCAGCAAGGGAGGGGGCCGAGGTCAGCCCCAGCATTTT. Translated: CASKGGGRGQPQHF.

This clone has only one observation. The chain has TRBV7-1 and TRBJ1-2; D call uncertain. TRBV7-1 has ORF status, its function being uncertain. This CDR3 is 14 amino acids long. Trimming removed 2 bases from V and 1 base from J, with 8 bases in between. CDR3 coding DNA: TGTGCCAGCAGCTCACAGACGCATAACTATGGCTACACCTTC. This gives the protein CASSSQTHNYGYTF.

The J gene is TRBJ1-5, the V gene TRBV11-3, with no clear D. CDR1 and CDR2 from the germline V gene are SGHNT and YENEEA. The CDR3 loop spans 16 amino acids. V was clipped by 3 bases and J by 3 bases, with 15 bases between them. The CDR3 loop reads CASSFTGRGFNQPQHF. The CDR3, as DNA: TGTGCCAGCAGCTTTACCGGACGAGGGTTCAATCAGCCCCAGCATTTT. Filled out from reference TRBV11-3 and TRBJ1-5, the complete variable domain reads EAGVVQSPRYKIIEKKQPVAFWCNPISGHNTLYWYLQNLGQGPELLIRYENEEAVDDSQLPKDRFSAERLKGVDSTLKIQPAELGDSAVYLCASSFTGRGFNQPQHFGDGTRLSIL.

This sequence joins TRBV7-4 and TRBJ1-1, with 10 bases that match TRBD1. In germline, CDR1 is SGHVT, CDR2 SQSDAQ. V trimming: 6 bases; J trimming: 4 bases; junction bases outside the gene matches: 5. The CDR3 consists of 14 residues. CDR3 nucleotides: TGTGCCAGCAGTTGGGACAGGGGAATCACTGAAGCTTTCTTT. Protein product: CASSWDRGITEAFF. Full variable domain (missing parts from reference TRBV7-4 and TRBJ1-1): GAGVSQSPRYKVAKRGRDVALRCDSISGHVTLYWYRQTLGQGSEVLTYSQSDAQRDKSGRPSGRFSAERPERSVSTLKIQRTEQGDSAVYLCASSWDRGITEAFFGQGTRLTVV.